This T cell receptor (beta chain) was captured in a study of shared clonotypes between healthy human individuals. About the study: There were three CD4 naive, three CD4 memory, two CD8 naive and one CD8 memory plates per donor.

The length of the CDR3 is 19 residues. Deep-level assay runs were performed. Template for every sorted-subset replicate PCR totaled 150 to 250 ng DNA, roughly 30,000 T cell genomes. How the authors handled the data: Filtering of immunoSEQ junctional sequences could not match full-length read filtering. Clones were sequenced by immunoSEQ multiplex PCR, and TCRdb holds only the in-frame ones, with some missing. V and J calls and clone size come straight from that table; D and trimming were deduced from the DNA. The sample records millions of clones, approximately 95% being singletons. The sample comprised naive CD4+ T cells from PBMCs. Subset indicated: CD45RA+ positively selected. This chain uses TRBV21-1 with TRBJ2-7; the D call in the table, TRBD1, was not verified against the DNA. TRBV21-1 is a pseudogene segment. The TCR comes from a man aged 18-30 years in good health. Some clones in this sample may be carry-over from other donors' samples. The CDR3 coding sequence is TGTGCCAGCAGCAAAAGGTGCCGAACCATGACAGGCTCCCCCTACGAGCAGTACTTC. Amino acid sequence: CASSKRCRTMTGSPYEQYF.